The 12 T cell receptor beta chains in this list originate from one sample, sequenced in a study of CXCR3-negative and CXCR3-positive naive CD8 T cells. The TRB libraries of cDNA were built by UMI-labeled 5' RACE. TCRdb re-called the 5' RACE reads; every CDR3 protein appears as one record, without DNA. The sample has tens of thousands of distinct CDR3 sequences. Specimen: naive CXCR3- CD8+ T cells from blood. As for subset: CD45RO-CCR7+CD27+CD95- naive CD8+ T cells lacking CXCR3 (TNR3-). Receptors were obtained from a human donor in good health. Some clones in this sample may be carry-over from other donors' samples.

The chain has TRBV15 and TRBJ2-7. From germline, CDR1 is LNHNV and CDR2 YYDKDF (reference sequence). The CDR3 extends over 15 amino acids. CDR3 protein: CATSYRDGGSYEQYF.

CDR3 protein: CASSSNLPGQGVWEQYF. V usage is TRBV6-2 or TRBV6-3 and J usage is TRBJ2-7; TCRdb designates TRBD1, a call that cannot be tested without DNA. Germline V lookup: CDR1 MNHEY, CDR2 SVGEGT. The CDR3 is 17 residues long.

J is TRBJ1-2 and V is TRBV7-9. The CDR3 length is 13 residues. CDR1 is SEHNR, CDR2 FQNEAQ, per germline (reference sequence). This CDR3 reads CASSLSPPYGYTF.

V usage is TRBV20-1 and J usage is TRBJ2-2; TCRdb names TRBD2, which stays unverified in the absence of DNA. Germline V gene sequence: CDR1 DFQATT, CDR2 SNEGSKA (reference sequence). The CDR3 sequence is 13 residues long. The chain's CDR3 is CSARGLYTGELFF.

The gene calls are TRBV29-1 and TRBJ2-7. The CDR3 consists of 12 residues. Germline CDR1 and CDR2: SQVTM and ANQGSEA. CDR3 sequence reads: CSADTGSYEQYF.

The J gene is TRBJ2-1, the V gene TRBV7-8; without DNA, the TCRdb call of TRBD1 cannot be checked. CDR1 is SGHVS and CDR2 is FQNEAQ in the germline V gene. The CDR3 is 12 residues long. The CDR3 reads CASTGAGDEQFF.

The chain employs TRBV12-3 or TRBV12-4 and TRBJ2-1. This CDR3 region has 11 residues. The CDR3: CASSLGAEQFF.

By frequency, this clonotype registers medium-sized. The V and J genes are TRBV28 and TRBJ1-6; as DNA is missing, the TRBD1 call by TCRdb cannot be tested. The CDR3 extends over 16 amino acids. CDR1 is MDHEN and CDR2 is SYDVKM in the germline V gene. The CDR3 protein is CASSKAGTGELPPLHF.

The chain joins TRBV29-1 to TRBJ1-1. The CDR3 loop spans 12 amino acids. Germline CDR1 SQVTM, CDR2 ANQGSEA. Here the CDR3 reads CSVAVGDFEAFF.

The chain links TRBV29-1 to TRBJ2-7; TCRdb selects TRBD1, and the lack of DNA leaves this call unchecked. This CDR3 comprises 13 residues. Germline assignment: CDR1 SQVTM and CDR2 ANQGSEA. CDR3 sequence reads: CSALTERGYEQYF.

Considering frequency, this clonotype is medium-sized. This chain links TRBV4-3 with TRBJ1-1; the D call of TRBD1 rests on TCRdb alone, since no DNA is present to check it. The V gene's germline CDR1 is LGHNA and CDR2 YSLEER. The CDR3 length is 14 residues. CDR3 region: CASSQMTGNTEAFF.

This chain links TRBV7-9 with TRBJ2-7. Germline V gene sequence: CDR1 SEHNR, CDR2 FQNEAQ (reference sequence). The CDR3 has 13 amino acids. CDR3 loop: CASIVGLGSEQYF. The whole variable domain, filled in from reference TRBV7-9 and TRBJ2-7, reads DTGVSQNPRHKITKRGQNVTFRCDPISEHNRLYWYRQTLGQGPEFLTYFQNEAQLEKSRLLSDRFSAERPKGSFSTLEIQRTEQGDSAMYLCASIVGLGSEQYFGPGTRLTVT.